These 2 T cell receptor beta chains were all obtained from the same sample, sequenced in a study of sequential checkpoint blockade in melanoma. Regarding treatment: randomized to nivolumab then ipilimumab (arm A) or the reverse (arm B). Assay used: immunoSEQ multiplex PCR; TCRdb lists only in-frame clones, some missing. The sample lists 3,500 to 4,000 clones, 20% to 25% occurring once. The sample consisted of tumor tissue (inferred from file names), taken from a patient given nivolumab and ipilimumab in sequence. All receptors come from a human donor with melanoma.

This clone occurred many times. V usage is TRBV6-4 and J usage is TRBJ1-3; no reliable D call. Germline CDR1 MRHNA, CDR2 SNTAGT. The CDR3 has 11 residues. Trimming took 10 bases from V and 1 from J, leaving 5 bases between them. This CDR3 reads CAIRSGNTIYF. DNA for the CDR3: TGTGCCATCAGGTCTGGAAACACCATATATTTT.

This clone was counted at least ten times. The CDR3 DNA is TGTGCCAGCAGCGCAGGGGGAGTTTCCGATGAGCAGTTCTTC. Translation: CASSAGGVSDEQFF. The gene calls are TRBV9 and TRBJ2-1, with TRBD1 identical over 7 bases. V lost 3 bases, J lost 8 bases, and 8 bases stayed unmatched. CDR1 is SGDLS, CDR2 YYNGEE, per germline. This CDR3 region has 14 residues.